This TCR beta chain was obtained from a study of T cell responses to AZD1222 COVID-19 vaccine. Findings and limits, study-wide: Along spike, vaccine-associated CD4 TCRs were found throughout, with dominance at 160-218 and 743-854. Repertoire collection took place solely once the T cell response had peaked. Donors skewed white British and female; clonal diversity was possibly underestimated.

Profiling relied on immunoSEQ multiplex PCR, and the TCRdb table lists in-frame clones only, not all of them. The sample has 90,000 to 110,000 clones, 88% seen once. Germline CDR1 KGHDR, CDR2 SFDVKD. This CDR3 is built from 14 residues. V lost 7 bases and J lost 8, with 19 bases in between. With regard to this clone: Its antigen is still unknown.

The sequence was obtained from an adult in good health. Material: peripheral blood, obtained on day 0 of AZD1222 vaccination. The chain uses TRBV24-1 and TRBJ1-2, with D hard to call. The CDR3 nucleotides are TGTGCCACCAGCCCCACGTTTGTCTCCAGCGGCTACACCTTC. Its translation: CATSPTFVSSGYTF.